A selection of T cell receptor beta chains follows, all from one sample in a study of shared clonotypes between healthy human individuals. The method was immunoSEQ multiplex PCR; TCRdb's version includes in-frame clones alone and lacks a portion of them. The sample holds 2,500,000 or so clones, 85% to 95% seen once. Sequencing was carried out using naive CD4+ T cells from PBMCs. These receptor sequences come from a man between 18 and 35 years old in good health. Some clones in this sample may be carry-over from other donors' samples. Each CDR3 is given with its conserved first and last residue. Each record gives: clone size, J gene, D gene, V gene, CDR3 DNA, CDR3 protein. A D gene is named only where the DNA matches it firmly. The listing skips clone size in some rows; elsewhere it reads once, few, many or a size class.

clone_size: NA; j_call: TRBJ2-1; d_call: NA; v_call: TRBV7-9; cdr3_nt: TGTGCCAGCAGCTTAACACCCGGGATGGCCTACAATGAGCAGTTCTTC; cdr3_aa: CASSLTPGMAYNEQFF
clone_size: NA; j_call: TRBJ2-7; d_call: TRBD1; v_call: TRBV7-9; cdr3_nt: TGTGCCAGCAGCTTAGTGGGGACAGGAACCTACGAGCAGTACTTC; cdr3_aa: CASSLVGTGTYEQYF
clone_size: NA; j_call: TRBJ2-5; d_call: NA; v_call: TRBV29-1; cdr3_nt: TGCAGCGTTGCGGAAGGGAAGGAGACCCAGTACTTC; cdr3_aa: CSVAEGKETQYF
clone_size: NA; j_call: TRBJ2-7; d_call: NA; v_call: TRBV11-2; cdr3_nt: TGTGCCAGCAGCTTAGATCGGGGGCGGGGAACGACCTACGAGCAGTACTTC; cdr3_aa: CASSLDRGRGTTYEQYF
clone_size: NA; j_call: TRBJ2-7; d_call: NA; v_call: TRBV6-1; cdr3_nt: TGTGCCAGCAGTGAAGCGACCAGGGACTACGAGCAGTACTTC; cdr3_aa: CASSEATRDYEQYF
clone_size: NA; j_call: TRBJ1-4; d_call: TRBD1; v_call: TRBV5-6; cdr3_nt: TGTGCCAGCAGCTTTCTTTCAGGGGGAACTAATGAAAAACTGTTTTTT; cdr3_aa: CASSFLSGGTNEKLFF
clone_size: NA; j_call: TRBJ1-4; d_call: TRBD1; v_call: TRBV5-1; cdr3_nt: TGCGCCAGCACCTTTGGGGCAGGGGGCGCCGGCAATGAAAAACTGTTTTTT; cdr3_aa: CASTFGAGGAGNEKLFF
clone_size: NA; j_call: TRBJ1-3; d_call: NA; v_call: TRBV7-3; cdr3_nt: TGTGCCAGCAGCGAACAGGGTTCTGGAAACACCATATATTTT; cdr3_aa: CASSEQGSGNTIYF
clone_size: NA; j_call: TRBJ1-1; d_call: NA; v_call: TRBV2; cdr3_nt: TGTGCCAGCAGTTTTGGGGGCACTGAAGCTTTCTTT; cdr3_aa: CASSFGGTEAFF
clone_size: NA; j_call: TRBJ2-3; d_call: NA; v_call: TRBV5-4; cdr3_nt: TGTGCCAGCAGCTTGGCCGGCACCGCGGATACGCAGTATTTT; cdr3_aa: CASSLAGTADTQYF
clone_size: NA; j_call: TRBJ2-5; d_call: NA; v_call: TRBV5-1; cdr3_nt: TGCGCCAGCAGCTTGCAACTAGGAGGACAGGAGACCCAGTACTTC; cdr3_aa: CASSLQLGGQETQYF
clone_size: NA; j_call: TRBJ2-1; d_call: NA; v_call: TRBV12-5; cdr3_nt: TGTGCTAGTGGTTCCTACCAGGGAGACAATGAGCAGTTCTTC; cdr3_aa: CASGSYQGDNEQFF
clone_size: NA; j_call: TRBJ2-7; d_call: NA; v_call: TRBV7-3; cdr3_nt: TGTGCCAGCAGCCGAGTTCAAGGCGGGACACGACCCAACGAGCAGTACTTC; cdr3_aa: CASSRVQGGTRPNEQYF
clone_size: NA; j_call: TRBJ2-3; d_call: TRBD1; v_call: TRBV18; cdr3_nt: TGTGCCAGCTCACGGCCGGGACAGAGCACAGATACGCAGTATTTT; cdr3_aa: CASSRPGQSTDTQYF
clone_size: NA; j_call: TRBJ2-7; d_call: TRBD1; v_call: TRBV18; cdr3_nt: TGTGCCAGCTCACCGACACCGCAGGGGGTCTACGAGCAGTACTTC; cdr3_aa: CASSPTPQGVYEQYF
clone_size: NA; j_call: TRBJ1-1; d_call: NA; v_call: TRBV28; cdr3_nt: TGTGCCAGCACCTTCTCAGGGCTTTATACTGAAGCTTTCTTT; cdr3_aa: CASTFSGLYTEAFF
clone_size: NA; j_call: TRBJ2-7; d_call: NA; v_call: TRBV2; cdr3_nt: TGTGCCAGCAGTCGGTTTTCCCTGGACGAGCAGTACTTC; cdr3_aa: CASSRFSLDEQYF
clone_size: once; j_call: TRBJ2-6; d_call: NA; v_call: TRBV27; cdr3_nt: TGTGCCAGCAGTTCGATTAACTCTGGGGCCAACGTCCTGACTTTC; cdr3_aa: CASSSINSGANVLTF
clone_size: NA; j_call: TRBJ2-2; d_call: NA; v_call: TRBV2; cdr3_nt: TGTGCCAGCAGTGAATTTCACACCGGGGAGCTGTTTTTT; cdr3_aa: CASSEFHTGELFF
clone_size: NA; j_call: TRBJ2-1; d_call: NA; v_call: TRBV5-1; cdr3_nt: TGCGCCAGCAGCTTGGCTCCGGGGCCGGGAAACAATGAGCAGTTCTTC; cdr3_aa: CASSLAPGPGNNEQFF
clone_size: once; j_call: TRBJ1-5; d_call: NA; v_call: TRBV5-1; cdr3_nt: TGCGCCAGCAGGGCAACAGGGACTAGCAATCAGCCCCAGCATTTT; cdr3_aa: CASRATGTSNQPQHF
clone_size: NA; j_call: TRBJ1-4; d_call: NA; v_call: TRBV18; cdr3_nt: TGTGCCAGCTCACCGGGACTAAATGAAAAACTGTTTTTT; cdr3_aa: CASSPGLNEKLFF
clone_size: NA; j_call: TRBJ1-4; d_call: NA; v_call: TRBV7-8; cdr3_nt: TGTGCCAGCAGTGCCCGTAGGGGTCAGACAAATGAAAAACTGTTTTTT; cdr3_aa: CASSARRGQTNEKLFF
clone_size: NA; j_call: TRBJ1-1; d_call: NA; v_call: TRBV10-3; cdr3_nt: TGTGCCATCAGTGATGGGCGGGGAGCTTTCTTT; cdr3_aa: CAISDGRGAFF
clone_size: NA; j_call: TRBJ1-2; d_call: TRBD1; v_call: TRBV18; cdr3_nt: TGTGCCAGCTCACCGCAGGGGGGGGGCTACACCTTC; cdr3_aa: CASSPQGGGYTF
clone_size: NA; j_call: TRBJ2-7; d_call: NA; v_call: TRBV11-2; cdr3_nt: TGTGCCAGCAGCTACGGACAGACCTACGAGCAGTACTTC; cdr3_aa: CASSYGQTYEQYF
clone_size: NA; j_call: TRBJ2-3; d_call: TRBD2; v_call: TRBV5-4; cdr3_nt: TGTGCCAGCAGCTCCCGCGTAGCGGGCAAGCCGGGAGATACGCAGTATTTT; cdr3_aa: CASSSRVAGKPGDTQYF
clone_size: NA; j_call: TRBJ2-3; d_call: NA; v_call: TRBV27; cdr3_nt: TGTGCCAGCACGGGGATGGCTAGCCAAGATACGCAGTATTTT; cdr3_aa: CASTGMASQDTQYF
clone_size: NA; j_call: TRBJ2-7; d_call: TRBD2; v_call: TRBV18; cdr3_nt: TGTGCCAGCTCACCATCTAGCGGGAGGGGCCACGAGCAGTACTTC; cdr3_aa: CASSPSSGRGHEQYF
clone_size: NA; j_call: TRBJ1-2; d_call: NA; v_call: TRBV27; cdr3_nt: TGTGCCAGCAGTTCCCACCCCCGGGGCTATGGCTACACCTTC; cdr3_aa: CASSSHPRGYGYTF
clone_size: few; j_call: TRBJ1-1; d_call: NA; v_call: TRBV5-1; cdr3_nt: TGCGCCAGCAGCCTCCTGACAGGTTCGAACACTGAAGCTTTCTTT; cdr3_aa: CASSLLTGSNTEAFF
clone_size: NA; j_call: TRBJ2-7; d_call: TRBD2; v_call: TRBV6-5; cdr3_nt: TGTGCCAGCAGTTACGAGCCTAGCGGCTCCTACGAGCAGTACTTC; cdr3_aa: CASSYEPSGSYEQYF
clone_size: NA; j_call: TRBJ1-6; d_call: NA; v_call: TRBV5-6; cdr3_nt: TGTGCCAGCAGCTTGGACCTCGGCAGGGGAAATAATTCACCCCTCCACTTT; cdr3_aa: CASSLDLGRGNNSPLHF
clone_size: NA; j_call: TRBJ1-5; d_call: NA; v_call: TRBV2; cdr3_nt: TGTGCCAGCATGGCGGACTATAGCAATCAGCCCCAGCATTTT; cdr3_aa: CASMADYSNQPQHF
clone_size: NA; j_call: TRBJ2-7; d_call: TRBD2; v_call: TRBV6-5; cdr3_nt: TGTGCCAGCAGGCGGGGGGCGCGGTACGAGCAGTACTTC; cdr3_aa: CASRRGARYEQYF
clone_size: NA; j_call: TRBJ2-5; d_call: TRBD1; v_call: TRBV5-1; cdr3_nt: TGCGCCAGCAGCTTTATGGGGACAGAAGAGACCCAGTACTTC; cdr3_aa: CASSFMGTEETQYF
clone_size: NA; j_call: TRBJ1-1; d_call: NA; v_call: TRBV19; cdr3_nt: TGTGCCAGTAGTGAAGGGGATTACAGGAACACTGAAGCTTTCTTT; cdr3_aa: CASSEGDYRNTEAFF
clone_size: NA; j_call: TRBJ2-7; d_call: NA; v_call: TRBV5-1; cdr3_nt: TGCGCCAGCACCCCCCCCCTACGCGGCGAGCAGTACTTC; cdr3_aa: CASTPPLRGEQYF
clone_size: once; j_call: TRBJ2-3; d_call: NA; v_call: TRBV5-1; cdr3_nt: TGCGCCAGCAGCCCGAGGGCGGAAACTAGCACAGATACGCAGTATTTT; cdr3_aa: CASSPRAETSTDTQYF
clone_size: NA; j_call: TRBJ2-5; d_call: NA; v_call: TRBV18; cdr3_nt: TGTGCCAGCCATCCTGGGGGGCCGGAGACCCAGTACTTC; cdr3_aa: CASHPGGPETQYF
clone_size: NA; j_call: TRBJ2-1; d_call: TRBD2; v_call: TRBV27; cdr3_nt: TGTGCCAGCAGTTGGAGCGGGAGTTCCTACAATGAGCAGTTCTTC; cdr3_aa: CASSWSGSSYNEQFF
clone_size: NA; j_call: TRBJ2-7; d_call: NA; v_call: TRBV28; cdr3_nt: TGTGCCAGCAGTTTGACCAGGGAGCAGTACTTC; cdr3_aa: CASSLTREQYF
clone_size: NA; j_call: TRBJ1-5; d_call: TRBD1; v_call: TRBV5-1; cdr3_nt: TGCGCCAGCAGCTCGGGGGACAGGCTCGATCAGCCCCAGCATTTT; cdr3_aa: CASSSGDRLDQPQHF
clone_size: NA; j_call: TRBJ2-2; d_call: NA; v_call: TRBV5-1; cdr3_nt: TGCGCCAGCAGCTTGTCAGGGGCCGGGGAGCTGTTTTTT; cdr3_aa: CASSLSGAGELFF
clone_size: NA; j_call: TRBJ2-6; d_call: TRBD1; v_call: TRBV11-3; cdr3_nt: TGTGCCAGCAGCTTAGGGGGACAGGGGGCTGGGGCCAACGTCCTGACTTTC; cdr3_aa: CASSLGGQGAGANVLTF
clone_size: NA; j_call: TRBJ2-7; d_call: TRBD1; v_call: TRBV5-1; cdr3_nt: TGCGCCAGCAGCATGGGGCAGGGGGCCTACGAGCAGTACTTC; cdr3_aa: CASSMGQGAYEQYF
clone_size: NA; j_call: TRBJ2-3; d_call: NA; v_call: TRBV5-1; cdr3_nt: TGCGCCAGCAGCTTTCGGACTACAATTAACACAGATACGCAGTATTTT; cdr3_aa: CASSFRTTINTDTQYF
clone_size: NA; j_call: TRBJ1-6; d_call: TRBD1; v_call: TRBV30; cdr3_nt: TGTGCCTGGTGCTATCCGGGACAGCCCTACTCCTATAATTCACCCCTCCACTTT; cdr3_aa: CAWCYPGQPYSYNSPLHF
clone_size: NA; j_call: TRBJ2-5; d_call: TRBD1; v_call: TRBV29-1; cdr3_nt: TGCAGCGCTCCGGGACAGGGGGCTTATGAGACCCAGTACTTC; cdr3_aa: CSAPGQGAYETQYF
clone_size: NA; j_call: TRBJ2-7; d_call: NA; v_call: TRBV28; cdr3_nt: TGTGCCAGCCAGGCGGCAGTCTACGAGCAGTACTTC; cdr3_aa: CASQAAVYEQYF
clone_size: NA; j_call: TRBJ1-4; d_call: NA; v_call: TRBV28; cdr3_nt: TGTGCCAGCAGGACAACAGGGTTGGGTAATGAAAAACTGTTTTTT; cdr3_aa: CASRTTGLGNEKLFF
clone_size: once; j_call: TRBJ1-3; d_call: NA; v_call: TRBV9; cdr3_nt: TGTGCCAGCAGCGCCCAGGGATCTGGAAACACCATATATTTT; cdr3_aa: CASSAQGSGNTIYF
clone_size: NA; j_call: TRBJ2-7; d_call: NA; v_call: TRBV27; cdr3_nt: TGTGCCAGCAGTTTACCGCTCCGGTGCCTCTCCTACGAGCAGTACTTC; cdr3_aa: CASSLPLRCLSYEQYF
clone_size: once; j_call: TRBJ1-5; d_call: TRBD1; v_call: TRBV5-1; cdr3_nt: TGCGCCAGCAGCTGGGTCACAGGGGCTGGCAATCAGCCCCAGCATTTT; cdr3_aa: CASSWVTGAGNQPQHF
clone_size: NA; j_call: TRBJ2-7; d_call: NA; v_call: TRBV5-1; cdr3_nt: TGCGCCAGCAGCCCCGGGAATCAGATCCTCTCCTACGAGCAGTACTTC; cdr3_aa: CASSPGNQILSYEQYF
clone_size: NA; j_call: TRBJ2-1; d_call: TRBD2; v_call: TRBV7-2; cdr3_nt: TGTGCCAGCAGCTTAGCCGGGGCGGGGGGTTACAATGAGCAGTTCTTC; cdr3_aa: CASSLAGAGGYNEQFF
clone_size: NA; j_call: TRBJ2-7; d_call: NA; v_call: TRBV7-9; cdr3_nt: TGTGCCAGCAGTCCCAACCCGGTGGCGGGCCGTTATTCCTACGAGCAGTACTTC; cdr3_aa: CASSPNPVAGRYSYEQYF
clone_size: NA; j_call: TRBJ1-1; d_call: NA; v_call: TRBV5-1; cdr3_nt: TGCGCCAGCAACCCGCGCTCGGGAAACACTGAAGCTTTCTTT; cdr3_aa: CASNPRSGNTEAFF